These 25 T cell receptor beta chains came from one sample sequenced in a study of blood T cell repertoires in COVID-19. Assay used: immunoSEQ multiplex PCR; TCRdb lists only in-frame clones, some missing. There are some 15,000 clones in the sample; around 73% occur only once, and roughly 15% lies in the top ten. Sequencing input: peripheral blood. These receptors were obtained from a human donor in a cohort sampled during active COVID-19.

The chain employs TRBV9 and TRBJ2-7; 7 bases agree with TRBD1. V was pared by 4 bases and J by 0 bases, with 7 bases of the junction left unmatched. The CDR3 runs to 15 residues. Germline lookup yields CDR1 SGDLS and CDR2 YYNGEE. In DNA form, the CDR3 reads TGTGCCAGCAGCCCCGGGACAGCGTTCTCCTACGAGCAGTACTTC. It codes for CASSPGTAFSYEQYF. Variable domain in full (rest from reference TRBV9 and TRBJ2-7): DSGVTQTPKHLITATGQRVTLRCSPRSGDLSVYWYQQSLDQGLQFLIQYYNGEERAKGNILERFSAQQFPDLHSELNLSSLELGDSALYFCASSPGTAFSYEQYFGPGTRLTVT.

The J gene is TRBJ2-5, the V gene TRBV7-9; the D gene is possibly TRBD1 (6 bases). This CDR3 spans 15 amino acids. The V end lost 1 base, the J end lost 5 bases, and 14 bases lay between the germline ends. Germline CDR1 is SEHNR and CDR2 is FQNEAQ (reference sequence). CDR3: CASSLGQTGIETQYF. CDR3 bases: TGTGCCAGCAGCTTAGGACAGACAGGTATCGAGACCCAGTACTTC.

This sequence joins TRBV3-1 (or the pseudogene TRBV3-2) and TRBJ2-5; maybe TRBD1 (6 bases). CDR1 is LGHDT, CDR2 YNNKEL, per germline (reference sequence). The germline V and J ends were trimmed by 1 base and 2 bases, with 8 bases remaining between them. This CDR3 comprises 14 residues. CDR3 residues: CASSQVQGQETQYF. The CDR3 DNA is TGTGCCAGCAGCCAAGTCCAGGGGCAAGAGACCCAGTACTTC.

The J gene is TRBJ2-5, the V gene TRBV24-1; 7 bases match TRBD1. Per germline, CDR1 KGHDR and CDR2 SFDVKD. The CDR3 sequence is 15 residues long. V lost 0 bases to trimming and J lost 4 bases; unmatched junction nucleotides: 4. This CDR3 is CATSDLAAGGETQYF. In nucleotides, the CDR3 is TGTGCCACCAGTGATTTGGCGGCAGGGGGAGAGACCCAGTACTTC.

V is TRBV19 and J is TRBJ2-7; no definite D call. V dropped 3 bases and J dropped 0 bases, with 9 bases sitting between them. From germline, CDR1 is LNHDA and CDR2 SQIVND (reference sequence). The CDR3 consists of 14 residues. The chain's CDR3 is CASSIRVSSYEQYF. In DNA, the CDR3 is TGTGCCAGTAGTATCCGGGTTAGCTCCTACGAGCAGTACTTC.

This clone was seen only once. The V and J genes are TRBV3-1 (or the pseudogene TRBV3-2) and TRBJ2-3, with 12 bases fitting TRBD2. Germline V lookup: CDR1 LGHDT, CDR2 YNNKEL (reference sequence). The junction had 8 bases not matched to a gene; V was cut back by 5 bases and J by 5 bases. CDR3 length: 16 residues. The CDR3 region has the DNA TGTGCCAGCAGCTTACAGACTAGCGGGGGTGGAGATACGCAGTATTTT. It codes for CASSLQTSGGGDTQYF.

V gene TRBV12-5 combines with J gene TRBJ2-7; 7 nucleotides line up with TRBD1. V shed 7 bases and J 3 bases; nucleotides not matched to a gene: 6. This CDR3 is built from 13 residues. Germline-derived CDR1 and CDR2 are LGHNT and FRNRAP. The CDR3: CASALDRVYEQYF. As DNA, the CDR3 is TGTGCTAGTGCCCTCGACAGGGTCTACGAGCAGTACTTC.

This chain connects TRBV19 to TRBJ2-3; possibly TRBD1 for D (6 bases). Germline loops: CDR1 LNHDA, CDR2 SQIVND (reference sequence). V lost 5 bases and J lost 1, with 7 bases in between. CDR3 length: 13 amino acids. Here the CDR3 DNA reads TGTGCCAGTAGTGCAGGGGGCACAGATACGCAGTATTTT. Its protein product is CASSAGGTDTQYF.

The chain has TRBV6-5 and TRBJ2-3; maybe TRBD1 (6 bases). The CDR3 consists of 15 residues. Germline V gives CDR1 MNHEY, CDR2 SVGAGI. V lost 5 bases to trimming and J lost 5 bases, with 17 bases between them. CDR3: CASSTSGQGIDTQYF. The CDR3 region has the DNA TGTGCCAGCAGTACCTCCGGGCAGGGGATAGATACGCAGTATTTT.

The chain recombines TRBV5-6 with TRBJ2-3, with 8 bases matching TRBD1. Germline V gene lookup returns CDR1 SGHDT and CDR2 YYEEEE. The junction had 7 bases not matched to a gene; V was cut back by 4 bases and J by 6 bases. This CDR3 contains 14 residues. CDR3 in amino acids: CASSTQGAHDTQYF. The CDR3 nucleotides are TGTGCCAGCAGCACCCAGGGGGCTCACGATACGCAGTATTTT.

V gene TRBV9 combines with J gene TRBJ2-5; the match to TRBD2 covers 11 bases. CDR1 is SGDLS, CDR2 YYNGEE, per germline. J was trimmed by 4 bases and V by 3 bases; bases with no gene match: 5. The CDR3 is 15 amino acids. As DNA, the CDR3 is TGTGCCAGCAGCGAGGCTAGCGGGGGGTCAGAGACCCAGTACTTC. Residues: CASSEASGGSETQYF.

The CDR3 bases are TGCGCCAGCAGCCGTTGGGGGCAGGGGGACTACGAGCAGTACTTC. Its protein is CASSRWGQGDYEQYF. V and J are TRBV4-1 and TRBJ2-7, with 7 bases aligning to TRBD1. Germline CDR1 is MGHRA and CDR2 is YSYEKL. CDR3 length: 15 residues. V was clipped by 4 bases and J by 3 bases; unmatched bases: 9.

CDR3 in DNA: TGTGCCAGCAGCGCCCACGGACAGGGAGAGGCTTCACCCCTCCACTTT. Residues: CASSAHGQGEASPLHF. The chain combines TRBV4-2 with TRBJ1-6; 8 bases are shared with TRBD1. The CDR3 loop spans 16 amino acids. CDR1 and CDR2 (germline): LGHNA, YNFKEQ. Trimming took 5 bases from V and 9 from J; bases not matched to a gene: 12.

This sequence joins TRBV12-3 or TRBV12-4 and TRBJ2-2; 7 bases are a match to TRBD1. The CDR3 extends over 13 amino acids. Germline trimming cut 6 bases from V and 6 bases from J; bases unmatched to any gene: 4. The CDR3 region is CASRGQLAGELFF. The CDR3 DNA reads TGTGCCAGCAGGGGACAGTTAGCCGGGGAGCTGTTTTTT.

This CDR3 reads CASSLAPEGVNEKLFF. For the CDR3, the DNA is TGCGCCAGCAGCTTGGCCCCAGAGGGAGTAAATGAAAAACTGTTTTTT. This chain joins TRBV5-1 and TRBJ1-4, with D uncertain. The CDR3 covers 16 residues. V was clipped by 0 bases and J by 5 bases, with 14 bases between them. The germline V gene encodes CDR1 SGHRS and CDR2 YFSETQ.

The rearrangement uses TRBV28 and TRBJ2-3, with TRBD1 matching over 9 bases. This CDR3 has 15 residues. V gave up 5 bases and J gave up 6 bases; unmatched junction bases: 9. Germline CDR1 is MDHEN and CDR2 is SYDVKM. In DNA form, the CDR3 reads TGTGCCAGCAGTCCGGGACAGGGATTTGGGGATACGCAGTATTTT. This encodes CASSPGQGFGDTQYF.

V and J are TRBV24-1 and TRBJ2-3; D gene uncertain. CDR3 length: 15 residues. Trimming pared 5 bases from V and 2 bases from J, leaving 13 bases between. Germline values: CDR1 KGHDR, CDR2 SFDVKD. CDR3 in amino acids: CATSAAVDNTDTQYF. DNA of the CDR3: TGTGCCACCAGTGCGGCCGTTGACAACACAGATACGCAGTATTTT.

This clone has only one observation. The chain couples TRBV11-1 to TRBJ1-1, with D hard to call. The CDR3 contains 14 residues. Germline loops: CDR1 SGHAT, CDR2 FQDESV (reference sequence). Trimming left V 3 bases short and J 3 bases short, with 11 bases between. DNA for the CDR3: TGTGCCAGCAGCTTGAACGGGTTTTACACTGAAGCTTTCTTT. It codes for CASSLNGFYTEAFF.

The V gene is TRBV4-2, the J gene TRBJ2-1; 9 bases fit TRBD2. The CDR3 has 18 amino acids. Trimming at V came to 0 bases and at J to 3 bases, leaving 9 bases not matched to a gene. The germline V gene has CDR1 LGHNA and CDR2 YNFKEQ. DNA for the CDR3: TGTGCCAGCAGCCAAGAGGGTGGCGGGGGGGCCAACTACAATGAGCAGTTCTTC. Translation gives CASSQEGGGGANYNEQFF.

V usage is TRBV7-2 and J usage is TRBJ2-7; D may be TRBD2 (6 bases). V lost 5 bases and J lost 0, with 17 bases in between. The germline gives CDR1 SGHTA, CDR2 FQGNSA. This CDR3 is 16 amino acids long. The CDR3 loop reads CASSKRSGRSSYEQYF. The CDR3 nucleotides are TGTGCCAGCAGCAAGAGAAGCGGGCGAAGCTCCTACGAGCAGTACTTC.

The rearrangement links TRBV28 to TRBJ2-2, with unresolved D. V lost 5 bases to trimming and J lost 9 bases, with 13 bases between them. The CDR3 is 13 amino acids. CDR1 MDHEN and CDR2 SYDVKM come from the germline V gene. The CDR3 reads CASSVTADRELFF. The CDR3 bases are TGTGCCAGCAGTGTGACCGCCGACAGGGAGCTGTTTTTT. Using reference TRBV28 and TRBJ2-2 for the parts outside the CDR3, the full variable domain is DVKVTQSSRYLVKRTGEKVFLECVQDMDHENMFWYRQDPGLGLRLIYFSYDVKMKEKGDIPEGYSVSREKKERFSLILESASTNQTSMYLCASSVTADRELFFGEGSRLTVL.

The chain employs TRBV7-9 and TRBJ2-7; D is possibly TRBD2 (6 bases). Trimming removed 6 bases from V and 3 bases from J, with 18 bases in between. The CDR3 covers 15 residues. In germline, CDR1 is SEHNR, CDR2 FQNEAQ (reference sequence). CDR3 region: CASSPQGGAYYEQYF. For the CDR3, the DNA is TGTGCCAGCAGTCCGCAGGGAGGAGCCTACTACGAGCAGTACTTC.

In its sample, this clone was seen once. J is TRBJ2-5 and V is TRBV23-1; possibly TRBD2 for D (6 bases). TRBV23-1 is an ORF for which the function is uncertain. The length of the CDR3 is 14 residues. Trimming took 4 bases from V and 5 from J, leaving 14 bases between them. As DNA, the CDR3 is TGCGCCAGCAGTCGGGGCAGCGGAGGGGAGACCCAGTACTTC. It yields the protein CASSRGSGGETQYF.

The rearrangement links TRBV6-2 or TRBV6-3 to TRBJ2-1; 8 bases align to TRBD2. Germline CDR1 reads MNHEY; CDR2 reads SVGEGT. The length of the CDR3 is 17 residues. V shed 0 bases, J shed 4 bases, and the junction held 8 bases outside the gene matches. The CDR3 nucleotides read TGTGCCAGCAGTTACTCCGCGGTTAGCGGGGTTTACAATGAGCAGTTCTTC. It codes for CASSYSAVSGVYNEQFF.

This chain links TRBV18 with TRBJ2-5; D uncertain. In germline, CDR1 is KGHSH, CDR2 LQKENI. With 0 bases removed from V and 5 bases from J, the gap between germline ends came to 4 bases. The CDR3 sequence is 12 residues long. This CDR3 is CASSPPGETQYF. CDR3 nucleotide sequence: TGTGCCAGCTCACCACCCGGTGAGACCCAGTACTTC. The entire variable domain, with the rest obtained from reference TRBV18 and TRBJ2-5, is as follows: NAGVMQNPRHLVRRRGQEARLRCSPMKGHSHVYWYRQLPEEGLKFMVYLQKENIIDESGMPKERFSAEFPKEGPSILRIQQVVRGDSAAYFCASSPPGETQYFGPGTRLLVL.